This is a list of T cell receptor beta chains from one sample in a study of blood T cell repertoires in COVID-19. TCRdb's table, derived via immunoSEQ multiplex PCR, lists solely in-frame clones and lacks some. The sample has about 260,000 clones, 88% seen once; the top ten hold 3%. The sample comprised PBMCs or T cells enriched from blood (not recorded which). The receptors were gathered from a woman between 45 and 65 years old who had recovered from COVID-19. Each CDR3 is given with its conserved first and last residue. Each record gives: CDR3 length, V gene, D gene, J gene, clone size, CDR3 protein, CDR3 DNA. D genes are given only for firm matches. A row's size may be missing; if present it is once, few, many or a size class.

cdr3_length: 16
v_call: TRBV28
d_call: TRBD1
j_call: TRBJ1-5
clone_size: -
cdr3_aa: CASSLSGQGSNQPQHF
cdr3_nt: TGTGCCAGCAGTCTGTCGGGACAGGGGAGCAATCAGCCCCAGCATTTT

cdr3_length: 13
v_call: TRBV18
d_call: TRBD2
j_call: TRBJ2-5
clone_size: -
cdr3_aa: CASSPGREETQYF
cdr3_nt: TGTGCCAGCTCACCGGGGAGGGAAGAGACCCAGTACTTC

cdr3_length: 16
v_call: TRBV9
d_call: TRBD1
j_call: TRBJ2-1
clone_size: -
cdr3_aa: CASSVVGTGGHDEQFF
cdr3_nt: TGTGCCAGCAGCGTAGTTGGGACAGGGGGTCATGATGAGCAGTTCTTC

cdr3_length: 17
v_call: TRBV19
d_call: TRBD2
j_call: TRBJ2-7
clone_size: -
cdr3_aa: CASSITISGTSGYEQYF
cdr3_nt: TGTGCCAGTAGTATCACGATATCCGGGACTAGCGGCTACGAGCAGTACTTC

cdr3_length: 14
v_call: TRBV11-2
d_call: -
j_call: TRBJ2-2
clone_size: -
cdr3_aa: CASSQTVNTGELFF
cdr3_nt: TGTGCCAGCAGCCAGACAGTGAACACCGGGGAGCTGTTTTTT

cdr3_length: 11
v_call: TRBV20-1
d_call: -
j_call: TRBJ2-1
clone_size: -
cdr3_aa: CSARTRNEQFF
cdr3_nt: TGCAGTGCTAGGACTAGGAATGAGCAGTTCTTC

cdr3_length: 15
v_call: TRBV11-2
d_call: TRBD1
j_call: TRBJ2-7
clone_size: -
cdr3_aa: CASSLPGQGFYEQYF
cdr3_nt: TGTGCCAGCAGCTTACCGGGACAGGGCTTCTACGAGCAGTACTTC

cdr3_length: 17
v_call: TRBV5-4
d_call: TRBD1
j_call: TRBJ1-1
clone_size: -
cdr3_aa: CASSWGTDRGRNTEAFF
cdr3_nt: TGTGCCAGCAGCTGGGGGACCGACAGGGGGAGGAACACTGAAGCTTTCTTT

cdr3_length: 15
v_call: TRBV5-1
d_call: TRBD1
j_call: TRBJ1-6
clone_size: -
cdr3_aa: CASSETGPENSPLHF
cdr3_nt: TGCGCCAGCAGCGAGACAGGGCCGGAAAACTCACCCCTCCACTTT

cdr3_length: 17
v_call: TRBV9
d_call: -
j_call: TRBJ2-1
clone_size: -
cdr3_aa: CASSVGLDTNRYNEQFF
cdr3_nt: TGTGCCAGCAGCGTAGGATTGGACACCAACCGGTACAATGAGCAGTTCTTC

cdr3_length: 14
v_call: TRBV5-1
d_call: TRBD1
j_call: TRBJ2-7
clone_size: -
cdr3_aa: CASSFWGTGGEQYF
cdr3_nt: TGCGCCAGCAGCTTTTGGGGGACAGGGGGCGAGCAGTACTTC

cdr3_length: 15
v_call: TRBV5-4
d_call: -
j_call: TRBJ2-5
clone_size: once
cdr3_aa: CASSAANRVQETQYF
cdr3_nt: TGTGCCAGCAGCGCGGCTAACCGTGTCCAAGAGACCCAGTACTTC

cdr3_length: 14
v_call: TRBV29-1
d_call: TRBD2
j_call: TRBJ2-5
clone_size: -
cdr3_aa: CSAVGLAGDETQYF
cdr3_nt: TGCAGCGCCGTGGGCCTAGCGGGAGACGAGACCCAGTACTTC

cdr3_length: 16
v_call: TRBV3-1/TRBV3-2
d_call: TRBD2
j_call: TRBJ2-2
clone_size: -
cdr3_aa: CASSLLAGANTGELFF
cdr3_nt: TGTGCCAGCAGCCTCCTAGCGGGGGCGAACACCGGGGAGCTGTTTTTT

cdr3_length: 17
v_call: TRBV27
d_call: TRBD2
j_call: TRBJ2-2
clone_size: -
cdr3_aa: CASRTPGTSVNTGELFF
cdr3_nt: TGTGCCAGCAGGACGCCCGGGACTAGCGTGAACACCGGGGAGCTGTTTTTT

cdr3_length: 14
v_call: TRBV28
d_call: TRBD2
j_call: TRBJ2-7
clone_size: -
cdr3_aa: CASSNGGSAYEQYF
cdr3_nt: TGTGCCAGCAGTAACGGCGGGAGTGCGTACGAGCAGTACTTC

cdr3_length: 17
v_call: TRBV2
d_call: -
j_call: TRBJ2-2
clone_size: -
cdr3_aa: CASSVTGEGVNTGELFF
cdr3_nt: TGTGCCAGCAGTGTGACAGGAGAGGGGGTAAACACCGGGGAGCTGTTTTTT

cdr3_length: 16
v_call: TRBV9
d_call: TRBD2
j_call: TRBJ2-7
clone_size: -
cdr3_aa: CASSGTGTSGSYEQYF
cdr3_nt: TGTGCCAGCAGCGGGACCGGGACTAGCGGGAGCTACGAGCAGTACTTC

cdr3_length: 15
v_call: TRBV7-3
d_call: TRBD2
j_call: TRBJ2-7
clone_size: -
cdr3_aa: CASSSGLAGVYEQYF
cdr3_nt: TGTGCCAGCAGCTCCGGACTAGCGGGAGTCTACGAGCAGTACTTC

cdr3_length: 15
v_call: TRBV11-3
d_call: TRBD2
j_call: TRBJ2-3
clone_size: -
cdr3_aa: CASSFSTGPGGTQYF
cdr3_nt: TGTGCCAGCAGCTTTTCGACGGGGCCGGGGGGTACGCAGTATTTT

cdr3_length: 18
v_call: TRBV5-4
d_call: TRBD2
j_call: TRBJ2-1
clone_size: -
cdr3_aa: CASSSSGLAGGTYNEQFF
cdr3_nt: TGTGCCAGCAGCTCGTCGGGACTAGCGGGAGGCACTTACAATGAGCAGTTCTTC

cdr3_length: 11
v_call: TRBV28
d_call: -
j_call: TRBJ2-3
clone_size: -
cdr3_aa: CASSSRVLQYF
cdr3_nt: TGTGCCAGCAGTTCCCGGGTCCTGCAGTATTTT

cdr3_length: 18
v_call: TRBV7-9
d_call: -
j_call: TRBJ1-2
clone_size: -
cdr3_aa: CASSFARTGYRIQGGYTF
cdr3_nt: TGTGCCAGCAGCTTCGCCCGGACGGGGTATAGGATCCAAGGTGGCTACACCTTC

cdr3_length: 14
v_call: TRBV2
d_call: -
j_call: TRBJ1-2
clone_size: -
cdr3_aa: CASSGYGVNYGYTF
cdr3_nt: TGTGCCAGCAGTGGATACGGGGTTAACTATGGCTACACCTTC

cdr3_length: 16
v_call: TRBV28
d_call: TRBD1
j_call: TRBJ1-2
clone_size: -
cdr3_aa: CASSGSGTGTRYGYTF
cdr3_nt: TGTGCCAGCAGTGGGTCCGGGACAGGGACTCGCTATGGCTACACCTTC

cdr3_length: 14
v_call: TRBV28
d_call: -
j_call: TRBJ2-7
clone_size: -
cdr3_aa: CASSLSSRVYEQYF
cdr3_nt: TGTGCCAGCAGTTTGAGCTCGCGGGTCTACGAGCAGTACTTC

cdr3_length: 14
v_call: TRBV7-2
d_call: -
j_call: TRBJ1-1
clone_size: -
cdr3_aa: CASSFRGSGTEAFF
cdr3_nt: TGTGCCAGCAGCTTTCGGGGTTCGGGGACTGAAGCTTTCTTT

cdr3_length: 16
v_call: TRBV13
d_call: -
j_call: TRBJ2-1
clone_size: -
cdr3_aa: CASSYDRDSRYNEQFF
cdr3_nt: TGTGCCAGCAGCTACGACCGGGACTCCCGCTACAATGAGCAGTTCTTC

cdr3_length: 16
v_call: TRBV6-7
d_call: -
j_call: TRBJ2-7
clone_size: -
cdr3_aa: CASRIPWGTDSYEQYF
cdr3_nt: TGTGCCAGCAGAATCCCATGGGGCACTGACTCCTACGAGCAGTACTTC

cdr3_length: 11
v_call: TRBV28
d_call: -
j_call: TRBJ1-2
clone_size: -
cdr3_aa: CASSPGMSYTF
cdr3_nt: TGTGCCAGCAGCCCAGGTATGAGCTACACCTTC

cdr3_length: 15
v_call: TRBV6-2/TRBV6-3
d_call: -
j_call: TRBJ2-1
clone_size: -
cdr3_aa: CASSYLARTYNEQFF
cdr3_nt: TGTGCCAGCAGTTACTTGGCCAGAACCTACAATGAGCAGTTCTTC

cdr3_length: 15
v_call: TRBV5-1
d_call: -
j_call: TRBJ2-7
clone_size: -
cdr3_aa: CASSSGSQPPYEQYF
cdr3_nt: TGCGCCAGCAGCTCGGGATCACAACCCCCTTACGAGCAGTACTTC

cdr3_length: 17
v_call: TRBV6-1
d_call: TRBD2
j_call: TRBJ2-3
clone_size: few
cdr3_aa: CASSVPPSGGGVDTQYF
cdr3_nt: TGTGCCAGCAGTGTTCCCCCCAGCGGGGGGGGCGTTGATACGCAGTATTTT

cdr3_length: 14
v_call: TRBV6-5
d_call: -
j_call: TRBJ1-1
clone_size: -
cdr3_aa: CASRHRPLNTEAFF
cdr3_nt: TGTGCCAGCAGACACAGACCGTTGAACACTGAAGCTTTCTTT

cdr3_length: 15
v_call: TRBV6-2/TRBV6-3
d_call: TRBD1
j_call: TRBJ2-3
clone_size: -
cdr3_aa: CASSQGQGTSDTQYF
cdr3_nt: TGTGCCAGCAGCCAGGGACAGGGAACTTCAGATACGCAGTATTTT

cdr3_length: 16
v_call: TRBV5-1
d_call: TRBD2
j_call: TRBJ2-1
clone_size: -
cdr3_aa: CASSLQWTSGNNEQFF
cdr3_nt: TGCGCCAGCAGCTTGCAGTGGACTAGCGGTAACAATGAGCAGTTCTTC

cdr3_length: 12
v_call: TRBV11-1
d_call: -
j_call: TRBJ1-1
clone_size: -
cdr3_aa: CASSFYKNKAFF
cdr3_nt: TGTGCCAGCAGCTTTTATAAGAACAAAGCTTTCTTT

cdr3_length: 11
v_call: TRBV3-1/TRBV3-2
d_call: -
j_call: TRBJ1-2
clone_size: -
cdr3_aa: CASNSGYGYTF
cdr3_nt: TGTGCCAGTAACAGTGGCTATGGCTACACCTTC

cdr3_length: 14
v_call: TRBV28
d_call: -
j_call: TRBJ2-7
clone_size: once
cdr3_aa: CASSLSGASYEQYF
cdr3_nt: TGTGCCAGCAGTTTATCAGGGGCCTCCTACGAGCAGTACTTC

cdr3_length: 17
v_call: TRBV19
d_call: TRBD1
j_call: TRBJ1-4
clone_size: -
cdr3_aa: CASSPIPDRALNEKLFF
cdr3_nt: TGTGCCAGTAGCCCTATTCCCGACAGGGCGCTAAATGAAAAACTGTTTTTT

cdr3_length: 14
v_call: TRBV30
d_call: TRBD2
j_call: TRBJ2-1
clone_size: once
cdr3_aa: CAFTGTSDYLEQFF
cdr3_nt: TGTGCCTTTACCGGGACTAGCGATTACTTAGAGCAGTTCTTC

cdr3_length: 13
v_call: TRBV7-3
d_call: -
j_call: TRBJ2-5
clone_size: -
cdr3_aa: CASSRGIKETQYF
cdr3_nt: TGTGCCAGCTCGAGGGGGATAAAAGAGACCCAGTACTTC

cdr3_length: 15
v_call: TRBV6-4
d_call: TRBD1
j_call: TRBJ1-2
clone_size: -
cdr3_aa: CASSDSRDSLYGYTF
cdr3_nt: TGTGCCAGCAGTGACTCGAGGGACAGTCTTTATGGCTACACCTTC

cdr3_length: 14
v_call: TRBV28
d_call: -
j_call: TRBJ2-1
clone_size: -
cdr3_aa: CASSTQGFGNEQFF
cdr3_nt: TGTGCCAGCAGTACACAGGGATTCGGCAATGAGCAGTTCTTC